This T cell receptor beta chain was identified during a study of T cells after posttransplantation cyclophosphamide (dated by TCRdb to the mid-2010s). With regard to the full study: Using TRB sequencing, the study followed how the T cell repertoire reconstituted after myeloablative bone marrow transplantation in which posttransplantation cyclophosphamide served as GVHD prophylaxis. Blood from all 30 or so PTCy patients who had 1-year posttransplant specimens underwent TRB sequencing. TRA and TRB clonality were tightly correlated in several samples, so subsequent TCR analyses focused on TRB only. Up to about 3 additional blood samples from 2 to 5.2 years after transplant were also TRB-sequenced in 3 patients, as was pretransplant blood from several patients. Public TRB sequences were queried against a database of over 3,600 sequences associated with responses to pathogens, tumor antigens, self-antigens and alloantigens. Samples from 30 to 35 PTCy-treated patients, along with samples from around 16 of their related bone marrow donors, underwent antigen receptor sequencing.

Concerning this clone: Which antigen it targets is not known. The record has no base qualities; no much larger clone is one base away.

Genomic DNA was used for TRB sequencing, which was performed with the immunoSEQ assay at survey resolution or with the hsTCRB kit. In the authors' own workflow: The immunoSEQ software handled the initial read processing, while the LymphoSeq R package was used for the repertoire analyses. For each TRB dataset, clonality was calculated as 1 minus normalized Shannon entropy, and the Gini coefficient was computed as well. To infer phenotypes in unsorted samples, TRB sequences from sorted subsets of the recipient or donor were mapped onto unsorted samples from the same recipient. TCRdb holds this immuneACCESS table with in-frame rearrangements only. Some clones are missing; in checked studies, unresolved V genes explain under half, and the rest has no known cause. That table furnishes V, J and clone size, whereas the DNA furnished D and trimming. For this sample, some 5,000 clones are listed, none of them singletons. The ten largest clones add up to 16% of the sample.

Broader findings and caveats from the paper: Across a few dozen patients, TRB clonality was highly associated with recipient CMV seropositivity and CMV reactivation, and diversity in PTCy patients was similar to diversity in CNI/methotrexate controls. The TRB repertoires of T cells infiltrating skin or GI tract showed only limited overlap with the TRB repertoires of T cells in blood. Donor-recipient similarity was low at 1-2 months but increased during the first year, and donor CD8+ memory clones often dominated later blood repertoires.

Trimming takes 3 bases from V and 0 bases from J, and the germline ends sit 18 bases apart. CDR1 and CDR2, looked up from the germline V gene (reference sequence), are MNHEY and SMNVEV. The CDR3 contains 18 residues, cysteine and phenylalanine counted. The only DNA kept is the CDR3, 54 bases in frame from the first base. What the treatment or condition label conveys for this sample: high-dose cyclophosphamide on days +3 and +4 as single-agent GVHD prophylaxis. For conditioning, the PTCy patients got busulfan and fludarabine, then a related or unrelated marrow graft, followed by cyclophosphamide on days +3 and +4. PTCy-treated patients were drawn from a prospective multi-institutional clinical trial. Peripheral blood and bone marrow mononuclear cells were isolated by Ficoll-Hypaque density centrifugation and cryopreserved.

This material consisted of PBMCs, taken after allogeneic stem cell transplant with posttransplant cyclophosphamide. The sequence came from a female patient in her thirties or forties who received an allogeneic stem cell transplant from an unrelated donor, was CMV-positive, and had acute and chronic GVHD. After a transplant, some T cells may be the graft donor's own cells. Rearrangement joined TRBV27 to TRBJ2-1, and perhaps TRBD1 as D gene, on 7 matching bases. This receptor has the CDR3 CASSFRGVRGSSYNEQFF. The nucleotide sequence is given as TGTGCCAGCAGTTTCAGGGGGGTCAGGGGTAGCTCCTACAATGAGCAGTTCTTC.